This TCR beta chain emerged from a study of blood T cells in healthy people across ages. The germline CDR1 and CDR2 sequences are SGDLS and YYNGEE. The CDR3 totals 18 residues. The V and J ends lost 0 bases and 5 bases, in that order; junction bases with no gene match: 6. This clonotype was counted many times. The authors ran a second PCR of 7 to 11 cycles using a sample-barcoded 5' primer and a J-beta primer mix. TCRdb redid the calling of the 5' RACE reads with MiXCR, one entry per CDR3 protein. In the table there are some 640,000 distinct CDR3 sequences, approximately 30% of which are singletons. The receptor's source is a woman over 75 in good health. Sequencing was performed on blood. V gene TRBV9 combines with J gene TRBJ2-3; 16 bases are shared with TRBD2. In DNA, the CDR3 is TGTGCCAGCAGCGTAGCTGCGGGACTAGCGGGGGGGCGAGATACGCAGTATTTT. Translating it yields CASSVAAGLAGGRDTQYF.